This T cell receptor beta chain was identified in a study of long-term antiretroviral therapy in people with HIV. Study findings and constraints: HIV repertoires covered narrower CDR3 length ranges than controls did.

Every sample had roughly 0.9-10 million cryopreserved PBMC in it before DNA extraction. This was the immunoSEQ v3.0 assay at survey level. Libraries were prepared by immunoSEQ multiplex PCR; TCRdb keeps only in-frame clonotypes and omits some of them. The sample lists approximately 29,000 clones, about 93% occurring once. Worth noting for this clone: The antigen is not known.

The CDR3 is made up of 14 amino acids. The chain recombines TRBV21-1 with TRBJ2-7; TRBD2, as called in the table, went unchecked against the DNA. TRBV21-1 is a recognized pseudogene. This sample comprised unsorted PBMCs, obtained 6.2 years after starting antiretroviral therapy. This TCR came from a man in his forties or fifties with HIV. This chain's CDR3 is CASSKDWRAYEQYF. For the CDR3, the DNA is TGTGCCAGCAGCAAAGATTGGCGGGCCTACGAGCAGTACTTC.